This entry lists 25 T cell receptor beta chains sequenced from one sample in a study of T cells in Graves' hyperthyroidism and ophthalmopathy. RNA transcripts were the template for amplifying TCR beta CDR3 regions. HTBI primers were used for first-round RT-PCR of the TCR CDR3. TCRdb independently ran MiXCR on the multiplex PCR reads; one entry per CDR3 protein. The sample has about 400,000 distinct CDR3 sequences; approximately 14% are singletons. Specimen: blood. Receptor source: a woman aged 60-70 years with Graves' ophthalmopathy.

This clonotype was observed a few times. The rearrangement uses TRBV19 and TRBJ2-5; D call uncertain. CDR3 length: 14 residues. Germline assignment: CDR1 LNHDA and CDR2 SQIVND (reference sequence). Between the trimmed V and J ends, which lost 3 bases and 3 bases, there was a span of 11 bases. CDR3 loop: CASSIAGGKETQYF. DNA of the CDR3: TGTGCCAGTAGTATTGCAGGTGGTAAAGAGACCCAGTACTTC.

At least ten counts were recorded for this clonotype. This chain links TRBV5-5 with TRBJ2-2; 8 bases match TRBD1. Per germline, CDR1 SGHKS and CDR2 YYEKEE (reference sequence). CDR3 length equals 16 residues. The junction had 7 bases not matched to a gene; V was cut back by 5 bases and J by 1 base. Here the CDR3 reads CASSQGQGLNTGELFF. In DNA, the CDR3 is TGTGCCAGCAGTCAAGGACAGGGATTGAACACCGGGGAGCTGTTTTTT.

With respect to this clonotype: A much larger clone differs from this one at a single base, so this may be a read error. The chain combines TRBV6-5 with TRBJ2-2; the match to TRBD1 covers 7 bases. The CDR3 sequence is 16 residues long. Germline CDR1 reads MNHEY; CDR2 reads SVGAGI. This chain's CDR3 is CASNYATGLNTGELFF. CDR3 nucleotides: TGTGCCAGCAATTACGCGACAGGGCTGAACACCGGGGAGCTGTTTTTT.

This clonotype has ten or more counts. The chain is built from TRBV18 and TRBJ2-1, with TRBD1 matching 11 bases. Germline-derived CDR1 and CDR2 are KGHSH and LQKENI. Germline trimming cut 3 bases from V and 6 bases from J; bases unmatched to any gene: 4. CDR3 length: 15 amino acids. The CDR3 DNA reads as TGTGCCAGCTCACCCGGGACAGGGGGGCTCAATGAGCAGTTCTTC. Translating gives CASSPGTGGLNEQFF. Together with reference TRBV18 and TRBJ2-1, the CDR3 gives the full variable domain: NAGVMQNPRHLVRRRGQEARLRCSPMKGHSHVYWYRQLPEEGLKFMVYLQKENIIDESGMPKERFSAEFPKEGPSILRIQQVVRGDSAAYFCASSPGTGGLNEQFFGPGTRLTVL.

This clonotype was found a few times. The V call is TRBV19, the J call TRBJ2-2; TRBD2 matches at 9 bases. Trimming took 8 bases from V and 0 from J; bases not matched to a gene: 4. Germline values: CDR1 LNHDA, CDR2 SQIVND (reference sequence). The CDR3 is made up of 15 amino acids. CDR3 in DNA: TGTGCCAGTTCAGCGGGAGGCACGAACACCGGGGAGCTGTTTTTT. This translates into CASSAGGTNTGELFF.

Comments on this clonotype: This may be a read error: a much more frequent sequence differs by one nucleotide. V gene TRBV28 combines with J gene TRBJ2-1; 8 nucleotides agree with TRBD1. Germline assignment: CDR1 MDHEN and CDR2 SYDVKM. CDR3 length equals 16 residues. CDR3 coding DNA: TGTGCCAGCGGTTTATCCCCCTTGGGACAGGACAATGAGCAGTTCTTC. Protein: CASGLSPLGQDNEQFF. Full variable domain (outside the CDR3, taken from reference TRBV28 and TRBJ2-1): DVKVTQSSRYLVKRTGEKVFLECVQDMDHENMFWYRQDPGLGLRLIYFSYDVKMKEKGDIPEGYSVSREKKERFSLILESASTNQTSMYLCASGLSPLGQDNEQFFGPGTRLTVL.

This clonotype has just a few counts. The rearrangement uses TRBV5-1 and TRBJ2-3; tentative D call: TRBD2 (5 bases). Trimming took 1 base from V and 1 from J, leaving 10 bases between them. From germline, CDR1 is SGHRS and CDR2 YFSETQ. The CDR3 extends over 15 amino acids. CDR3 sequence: CASSLSRGGTDTQYF. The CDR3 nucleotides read TGCGCCAGCAGCTTGTCTCGGGGTGGCACAGATACGCAGTATTTT.

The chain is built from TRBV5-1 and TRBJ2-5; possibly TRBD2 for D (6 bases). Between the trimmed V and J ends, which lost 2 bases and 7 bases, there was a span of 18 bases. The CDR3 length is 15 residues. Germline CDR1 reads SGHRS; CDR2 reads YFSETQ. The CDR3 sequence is CASSLLAGADSTQYF. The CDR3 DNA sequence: TGCGCCAGCAGCTTACTAGCCGGGGCCGATTCGACCCAGTACTTC.

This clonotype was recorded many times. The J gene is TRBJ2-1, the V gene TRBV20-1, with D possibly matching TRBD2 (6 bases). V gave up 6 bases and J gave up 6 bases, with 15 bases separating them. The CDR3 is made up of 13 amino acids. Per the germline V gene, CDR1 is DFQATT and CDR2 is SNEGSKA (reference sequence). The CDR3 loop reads CSAHIRDSNEQFF. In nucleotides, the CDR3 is TGCAGTGCCCATATCCGGGACTCCAATGAGCAGTTCTTC.

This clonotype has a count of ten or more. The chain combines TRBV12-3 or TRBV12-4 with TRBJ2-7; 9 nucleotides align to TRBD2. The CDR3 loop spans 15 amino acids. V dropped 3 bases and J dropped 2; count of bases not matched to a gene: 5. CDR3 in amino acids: CASSLQAGGAYEQYF. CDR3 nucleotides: TGTGCCAGCAGTTTGCAAGCGGGGGGAGCCTACGAGCAGTACTTC.

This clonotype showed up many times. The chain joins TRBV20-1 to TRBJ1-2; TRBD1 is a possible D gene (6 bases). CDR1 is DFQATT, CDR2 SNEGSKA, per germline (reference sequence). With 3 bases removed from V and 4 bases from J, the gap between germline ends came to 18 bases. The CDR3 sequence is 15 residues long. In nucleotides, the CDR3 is TGCAGTGCTAGGCCCAGCGGGGTAGGGGGCTATGGCTACACCTTC. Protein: CSARPSGVGGYGYTF.

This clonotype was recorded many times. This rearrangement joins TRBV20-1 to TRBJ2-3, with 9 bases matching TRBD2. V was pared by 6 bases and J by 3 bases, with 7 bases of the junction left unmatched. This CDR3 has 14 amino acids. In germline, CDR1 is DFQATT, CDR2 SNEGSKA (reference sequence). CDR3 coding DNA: TGCAGTGCCGCGTCGGCGGGAGGGACAGATACGCAGTATTTT. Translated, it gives CSAASAGGTDTQYF.

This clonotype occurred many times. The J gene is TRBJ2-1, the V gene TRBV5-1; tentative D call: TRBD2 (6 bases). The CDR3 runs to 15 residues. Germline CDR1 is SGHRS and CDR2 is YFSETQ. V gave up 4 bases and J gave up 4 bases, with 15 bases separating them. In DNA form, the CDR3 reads TGCGCCAGCAGCCCGGAGGGACGGCGTTACAATGAGCAGTTCTTC. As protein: CASSPEGRRYNEQFF.

CDR3 sequence reads: CASSEGAGGTLGYEQYF. The CDR3 bases are TGTGCCAGCAGTGAAGGGGCAGGGGGAACTCTGGGCTACGAGCAGTACTTC. This chain connects TRBV6-1 to TRBJ2-7, with TRBD1 identical over 7 bases. CDR3 size: 17 residues. CDR1 is MNHNS and CDR2 is SASEGT in the germline V gene. V trimming: 1 base; J trimming: 3 bases; junction bases outside the gene matches: 12.

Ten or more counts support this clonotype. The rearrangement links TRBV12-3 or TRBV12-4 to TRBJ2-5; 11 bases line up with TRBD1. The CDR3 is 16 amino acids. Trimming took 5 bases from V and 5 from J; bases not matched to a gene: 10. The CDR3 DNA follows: TGTGCCAGCAGTGCCCAGGACAGGGGGCCAAGGGAGACCCAGTACTTC. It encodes CASSAQDRGPRETQYF.

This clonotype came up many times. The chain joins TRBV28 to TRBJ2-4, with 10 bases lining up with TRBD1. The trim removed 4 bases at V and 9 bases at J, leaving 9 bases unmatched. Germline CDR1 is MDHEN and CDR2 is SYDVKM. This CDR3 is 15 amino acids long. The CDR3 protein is CASSWETGGSGIQYF. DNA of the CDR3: TGTGCCAGCAGTTGGGAGACAGGGGGCAGTGGCATTCAGTACTTC.

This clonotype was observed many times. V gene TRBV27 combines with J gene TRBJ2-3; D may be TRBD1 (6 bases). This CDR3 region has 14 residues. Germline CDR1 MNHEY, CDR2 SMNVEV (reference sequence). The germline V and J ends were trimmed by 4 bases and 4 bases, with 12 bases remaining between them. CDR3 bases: TGTGCCAGCAGTTCCTACAGGGAAGCAGATACGCAGTATTTT. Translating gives CASSSYREADTQYF.

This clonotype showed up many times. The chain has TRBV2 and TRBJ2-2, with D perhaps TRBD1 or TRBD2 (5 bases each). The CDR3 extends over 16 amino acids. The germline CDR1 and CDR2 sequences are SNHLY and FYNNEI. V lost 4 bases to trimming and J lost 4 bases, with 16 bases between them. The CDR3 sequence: CASSGVTGRGTGELFF. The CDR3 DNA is TGTGCCAGCAGTGGGGTCACGGGGCGAGGCACCGGGGAGCTGTTTTTT.

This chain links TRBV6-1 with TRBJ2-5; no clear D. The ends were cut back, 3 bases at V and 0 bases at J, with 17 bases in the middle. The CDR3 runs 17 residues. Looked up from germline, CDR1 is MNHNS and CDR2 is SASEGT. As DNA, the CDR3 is TGTGCCAGCAGTGATCGAGACCGTTGGCGTTACCAAGAGACCCAGTACTTC. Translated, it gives CASSDRDRWRYQETQYF.

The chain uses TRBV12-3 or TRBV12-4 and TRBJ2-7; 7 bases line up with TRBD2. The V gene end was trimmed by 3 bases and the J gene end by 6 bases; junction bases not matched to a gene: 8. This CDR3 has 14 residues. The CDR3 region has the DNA TGTGCCAGCAGTTTGGCGGGACTACGCGGCGAGCAGTACTTC. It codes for CASSLAGLRGEQYF.

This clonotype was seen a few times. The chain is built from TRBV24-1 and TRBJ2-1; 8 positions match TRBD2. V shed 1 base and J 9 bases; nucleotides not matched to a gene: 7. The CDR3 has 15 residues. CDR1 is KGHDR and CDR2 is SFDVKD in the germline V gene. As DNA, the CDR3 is TGTGCCACCAGTGATTTAACGGGAGGGCCTACTGAGCAGTTCTTC. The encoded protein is CATSDLTGGPTEQFF.

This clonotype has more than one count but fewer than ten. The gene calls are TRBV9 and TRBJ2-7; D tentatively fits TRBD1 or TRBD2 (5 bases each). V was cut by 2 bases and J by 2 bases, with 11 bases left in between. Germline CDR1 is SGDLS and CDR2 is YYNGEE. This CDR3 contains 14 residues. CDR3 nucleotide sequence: TGTGCCAGCAGCGTGACCGGGACCGCCTACGAGCAGTACTTC. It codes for CASSVTGTAYEQYF.

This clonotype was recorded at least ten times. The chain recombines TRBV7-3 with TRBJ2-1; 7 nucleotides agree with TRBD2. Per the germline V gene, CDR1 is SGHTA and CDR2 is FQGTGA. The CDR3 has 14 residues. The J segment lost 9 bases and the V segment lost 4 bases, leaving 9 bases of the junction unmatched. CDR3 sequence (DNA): TGTGCCAGCAGCTCTCTTTCGGGAGGTTCTGAGCAGTTCTTC. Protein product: CASSSLSGGSEQFF.

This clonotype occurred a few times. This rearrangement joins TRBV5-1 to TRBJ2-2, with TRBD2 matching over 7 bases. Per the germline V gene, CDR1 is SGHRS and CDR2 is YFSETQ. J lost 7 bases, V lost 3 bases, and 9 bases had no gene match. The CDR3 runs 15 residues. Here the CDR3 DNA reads TGCGCCAGCAGCTCCGGGACTACTCGGGTCGGGGAGCTGTTTTTT. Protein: CASSSGTTRVGELFF. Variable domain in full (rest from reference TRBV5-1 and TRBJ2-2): KAGVTQTPRYLIKTRGQQVTLSCSPISGHRSVSWYQQTPGQGLQFLFEYFSETQRNKGNFPGRFSGRQFSNSRSEMNVSTLELGDSALYLCASSSGTTRVGELFFGEGSRLTVL.

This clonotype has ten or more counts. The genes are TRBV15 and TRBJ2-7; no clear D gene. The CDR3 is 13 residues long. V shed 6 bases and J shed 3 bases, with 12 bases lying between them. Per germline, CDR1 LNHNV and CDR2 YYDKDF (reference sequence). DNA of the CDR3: TGTGCCACCAGGGATGGCAGGAGCTACGAGCAGTACTTC. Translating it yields CATRDGRSYEQYF.